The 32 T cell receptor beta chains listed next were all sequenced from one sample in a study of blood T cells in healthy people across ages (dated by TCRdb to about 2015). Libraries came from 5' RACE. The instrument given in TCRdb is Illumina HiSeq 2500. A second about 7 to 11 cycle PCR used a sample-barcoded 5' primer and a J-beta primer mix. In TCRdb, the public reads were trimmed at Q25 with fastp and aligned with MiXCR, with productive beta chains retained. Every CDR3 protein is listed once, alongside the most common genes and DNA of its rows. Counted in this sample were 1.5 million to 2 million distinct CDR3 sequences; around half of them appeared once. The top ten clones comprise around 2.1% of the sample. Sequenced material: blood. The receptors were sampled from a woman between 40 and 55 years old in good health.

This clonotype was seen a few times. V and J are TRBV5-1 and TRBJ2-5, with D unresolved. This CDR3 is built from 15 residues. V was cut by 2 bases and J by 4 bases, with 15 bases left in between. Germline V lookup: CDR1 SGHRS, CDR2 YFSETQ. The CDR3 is CASSFLSPLGETQYF. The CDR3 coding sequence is TGCGCCAGCAGCTTTTTATCCCCTCTAGGAGAGACCCAGTACTTC.

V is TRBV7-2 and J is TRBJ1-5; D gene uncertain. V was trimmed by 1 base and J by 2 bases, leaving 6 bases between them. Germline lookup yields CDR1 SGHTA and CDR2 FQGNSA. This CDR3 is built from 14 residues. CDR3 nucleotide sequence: TGTGCCAGCAGCTTAGGCCACCGCAATCAGCCCCAGCATTTT. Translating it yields CASSLGHRNQPQHF.

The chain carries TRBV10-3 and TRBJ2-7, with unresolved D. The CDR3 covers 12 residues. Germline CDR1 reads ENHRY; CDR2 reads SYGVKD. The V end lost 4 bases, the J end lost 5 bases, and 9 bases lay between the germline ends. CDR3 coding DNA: TGTGCCATCAGTGTGGTTGGCGACGAGCAGTACTTC. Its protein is CAISVVGDEQYF.

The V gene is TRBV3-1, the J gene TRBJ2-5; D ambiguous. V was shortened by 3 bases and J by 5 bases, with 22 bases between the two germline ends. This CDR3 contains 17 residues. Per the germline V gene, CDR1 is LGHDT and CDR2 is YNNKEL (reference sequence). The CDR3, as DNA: TGTGCCAGCAGCCAGGTCCCCGCTGGTCTGCTATCGGAGACCCAGTACTTC. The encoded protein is CASSQVPAGLLSETQYF.

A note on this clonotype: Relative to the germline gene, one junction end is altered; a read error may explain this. In DNA form, the CDR3 reads TGTGCCAACAGCCAAGATACATTTGGCTACACCTTC. It encodes CANSQDTFGYTF. V and J are TRBV4-2 and TRBJ1-2; D remains ambiguous. The V gene's germline CDR1 is LGHNA and CDR2 YNFKEQ. The CDR3 has 12 amino acids.

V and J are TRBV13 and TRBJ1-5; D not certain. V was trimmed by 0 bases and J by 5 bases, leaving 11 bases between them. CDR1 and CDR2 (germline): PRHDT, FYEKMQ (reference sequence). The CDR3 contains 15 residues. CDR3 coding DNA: TGTGCCAGCAGCTTAGGCCGAACTCTCGATCAGCCCCAGCATTTT. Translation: CASSLGRTLDQPQHF.

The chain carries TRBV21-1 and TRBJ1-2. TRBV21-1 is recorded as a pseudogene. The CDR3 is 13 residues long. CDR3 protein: CASSKSGTYGYTF. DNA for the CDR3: TGTGCCAGCAGCAAAAGCGGGACCTATGGCTACACCTTC.

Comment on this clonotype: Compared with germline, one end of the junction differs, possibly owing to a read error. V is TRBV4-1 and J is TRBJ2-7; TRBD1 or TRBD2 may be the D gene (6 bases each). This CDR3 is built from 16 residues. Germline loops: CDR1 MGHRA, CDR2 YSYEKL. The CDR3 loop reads CASSQEGGRGVYEQYF. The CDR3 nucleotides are TGCGCCAGCAGTCAAGAAGGGGGACGCGGGGTCTACGAGCAGTACTTC.

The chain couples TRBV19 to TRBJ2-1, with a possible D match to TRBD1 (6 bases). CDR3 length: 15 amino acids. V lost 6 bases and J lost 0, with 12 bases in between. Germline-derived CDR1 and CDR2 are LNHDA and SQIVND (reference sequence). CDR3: CASSPDRYSYNEQFF. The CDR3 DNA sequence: TGTGCCAGTAGCCCAGACAGGTACTCCTACAATGAGCAGTTCTTC.

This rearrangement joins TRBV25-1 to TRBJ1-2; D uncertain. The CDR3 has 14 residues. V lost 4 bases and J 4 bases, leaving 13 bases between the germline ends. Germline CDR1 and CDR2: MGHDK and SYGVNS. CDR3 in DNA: TGTGCCAGCAGTGTGGCCAGCTATGGCTATGGCTACACCTTC. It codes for CASSVASYGYGYTF.

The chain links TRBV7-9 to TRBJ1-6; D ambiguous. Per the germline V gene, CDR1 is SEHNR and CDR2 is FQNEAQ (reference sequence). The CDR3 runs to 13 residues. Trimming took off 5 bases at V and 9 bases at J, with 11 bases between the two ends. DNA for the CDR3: TGTGCCAGCAGCCCAACCGAGGGTTCACCCCTCCACTTT. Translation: CASSPTEGSPLHF.

The CDR3 region has the DNA TGTGCCAGCAGCCAAGGGGGACAGGTTTACAATGAGCAGTTCTTC. It codes for CASSQGGQVYNEQFF. This chain links TRBV4-2 with TRBJ2-1; 8 bases map to TRBD1. This CDR3 spans 15 amino acids. Unmatched junction bases numbered 3, after V lost 1 base and J lost 4 bases. CDR1 is LGHNA and CDR2 is YNFKEQ in the germline V gene.

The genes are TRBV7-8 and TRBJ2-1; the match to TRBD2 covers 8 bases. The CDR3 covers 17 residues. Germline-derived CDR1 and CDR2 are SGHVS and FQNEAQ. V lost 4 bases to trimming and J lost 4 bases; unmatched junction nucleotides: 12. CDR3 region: CASSSDQTSVRYNEQFF. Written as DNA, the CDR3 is TGTGCCAGCAGCTCGGACCAGACTAGCGTCCGTTACAATGAGCAGTTCTTC.

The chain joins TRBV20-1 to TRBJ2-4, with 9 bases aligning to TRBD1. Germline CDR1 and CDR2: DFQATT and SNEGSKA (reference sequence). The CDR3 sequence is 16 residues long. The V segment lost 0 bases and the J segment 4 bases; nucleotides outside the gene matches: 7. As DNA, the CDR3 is TGCAGTGCTAGAGAGGGCCGGGGGACAGGGAAAAACATTCAGTACTTC. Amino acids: CSAREGRGTGKNIQYF.

Here the CDR3 reads CSARGTGGRGSNQPQHF. CDR3 coding DNA: TGCAGTGCTAGAGGGACAGGGGGCAGGGGCAGCAATCAGCCCCAGCATTTT. The rearrangement uses TRBV20-1 and TRBJ1-5, with 11 positions matching TRBD1. Germline V gene lookup returns CDR1 DFQATT and CDR2 SNEGSKA (reference sequence). The J segment lost 1 base and the V segment lost 1 base, leaving 6 bases of the junction unmatched. The CDR3 runs to 17 residues.

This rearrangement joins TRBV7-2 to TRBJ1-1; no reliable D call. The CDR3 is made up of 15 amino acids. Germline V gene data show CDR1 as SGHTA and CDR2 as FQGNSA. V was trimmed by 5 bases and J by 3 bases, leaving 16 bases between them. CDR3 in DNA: TGTGCCAGCAGCAATCGCCTCCCCCGAGACACTGAAGCTTTCTTT. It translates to CASSNRLPRDTEAFF. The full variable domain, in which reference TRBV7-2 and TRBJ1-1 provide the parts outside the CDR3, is GAGVSQSPSNKVTEKGKDVELRCDPISGHTALYWYRQSLGQGLEFLIYFQGNSAPDKSGLPSDRFSAERTGGSVSTLTIQRTQQEDSAVYLCASSNRLPRDTEAFFGQGTRLTVV.

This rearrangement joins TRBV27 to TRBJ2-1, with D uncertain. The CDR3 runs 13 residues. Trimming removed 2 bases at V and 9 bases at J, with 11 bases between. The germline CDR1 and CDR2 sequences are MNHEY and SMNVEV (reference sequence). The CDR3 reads CASSLTPKLEQFF. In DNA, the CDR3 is TGTGCCAGCAGTTTAACGCCTAAACTTGAGCAGTTCTTC.

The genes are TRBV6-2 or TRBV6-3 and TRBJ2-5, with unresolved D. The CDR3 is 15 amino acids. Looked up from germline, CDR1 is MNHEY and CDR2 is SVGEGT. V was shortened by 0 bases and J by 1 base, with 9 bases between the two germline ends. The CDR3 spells CASSYSIMGQETQYF. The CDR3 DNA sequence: TGTGCCAGCAGTTACTCGATAATGGGCCAAGAGACCCAGTACTTC.

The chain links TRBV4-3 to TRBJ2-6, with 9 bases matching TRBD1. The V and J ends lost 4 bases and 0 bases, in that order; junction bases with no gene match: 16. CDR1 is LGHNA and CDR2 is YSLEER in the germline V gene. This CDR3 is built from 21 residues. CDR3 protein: CASSPYRAVGTGFSGANVLTF. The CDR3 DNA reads TGCGCCAGCAGCCCCTATAGGGCAGTAGGGACAGGGTTCTCTGGGGCCAACGTCCTGACTTTC.

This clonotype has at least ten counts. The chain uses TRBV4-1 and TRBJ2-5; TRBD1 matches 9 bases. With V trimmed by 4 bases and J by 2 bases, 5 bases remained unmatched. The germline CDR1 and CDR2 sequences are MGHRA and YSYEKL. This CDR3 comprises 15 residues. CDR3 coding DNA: TGCGCCAGCAGCCCAGGGACAGGGCCTCAAGAGACCCAGTACTTC. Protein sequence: CASSPGTGPQETQYF.

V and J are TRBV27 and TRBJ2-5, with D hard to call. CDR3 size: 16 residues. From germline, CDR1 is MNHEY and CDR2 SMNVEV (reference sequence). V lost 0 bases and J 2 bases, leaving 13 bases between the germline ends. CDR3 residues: CASSLSGRRYQETQYF. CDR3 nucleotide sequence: TGTGCCAGCAGTTTATCGGGTAGGAGATATCAAGAGACCCAGTACTTC.

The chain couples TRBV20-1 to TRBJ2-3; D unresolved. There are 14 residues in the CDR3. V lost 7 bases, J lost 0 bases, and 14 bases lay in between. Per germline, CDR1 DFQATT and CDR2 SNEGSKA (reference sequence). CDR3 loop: CSGPDGTSTDTQYF. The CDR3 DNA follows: TGCAGTGGTCCGGACGGAACTAGCACAGATACGCAGTATTTT.

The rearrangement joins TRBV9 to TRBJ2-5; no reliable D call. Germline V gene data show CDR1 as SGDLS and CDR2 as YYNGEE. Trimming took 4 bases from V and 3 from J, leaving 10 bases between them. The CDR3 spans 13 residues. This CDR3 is CASSSPVEETQYF. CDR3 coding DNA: TGTGCCAGCAGCTCACCGGTGGAAGAGACCCAGTACTTC.

The CDR3 is CASTDRVHPNYGYTF. The DNA for the CDR3 is TGTGCCAGCACCGACAGGGTCCACCCTAACTATGGCTACACCTTC. V gene TRBV6-2 or TRBV6-3 combines with J gene TRBJ1-2; 7 bases agree with TRBD1. Looked up from germline, CDR1 is MNHEY and CDR2 is SVGEGT. CDR3 length: 15 amino acids. V was clipped by 7 bases and J by 0 bases; unmatched bases: 8.

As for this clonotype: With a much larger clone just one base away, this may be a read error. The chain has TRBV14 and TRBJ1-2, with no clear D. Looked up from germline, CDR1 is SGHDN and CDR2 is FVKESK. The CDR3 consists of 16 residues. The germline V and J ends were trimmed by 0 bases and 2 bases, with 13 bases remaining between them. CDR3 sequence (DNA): TGTGCCAGCAGCCAAGATCGTGTCGAAAGAAACTATGGCTACACCTTC. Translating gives CASSQDRVERNYGYTF. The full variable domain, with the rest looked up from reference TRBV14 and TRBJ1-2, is EAGVTQFPSHSVIEKGQTVTLRCDPISGHDNLYWYRRVMGKEIKFLLHFVKESKQDESGMPNNRFLAERTGGTYSTLKVQPAELEDSGVYFCASSQDRVERNYGYTFGSGTRLTVV.

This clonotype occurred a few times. CDR3 sequence: CASSPGTDYFYEQYF. CDR3 in DNA: TGTGCCAGCAGTCCCGGGACAGACTATTTCTACGAGCAGTACTTC. V and J are TRBV27 and TRBJ2-7; 7 bases are shared with TRBD1. There are 15 residues in the CDR3. Germline-derived CDR1 and CDR2 are MNHEY and SMNVEV (reference sequence). With 5 bases clipped from V and 3 bases from J, the junction kept 10 bases outside the gene matches.

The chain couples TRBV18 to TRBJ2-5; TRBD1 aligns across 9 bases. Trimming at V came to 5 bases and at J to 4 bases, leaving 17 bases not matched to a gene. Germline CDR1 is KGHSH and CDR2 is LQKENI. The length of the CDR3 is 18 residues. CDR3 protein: CASSDRVRRTGDGETQYF. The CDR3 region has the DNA TGTGCCAGCTCAGACCGGGTCAGGAGGACAGGGGATGGAGAGACCCAGTACTTC.

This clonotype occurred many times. The CDR3 DNA is TGTGCCAGCAGTACCCGGGACAGGGCTTACGAGCAGTACTTC. Protein product: CASSTRDRAYEQYF. This rearrangement joins TRBV27 to TRBJ2-7; 9 bases are shared with TRBD1. The CDR3 is made up of 14 amino acids. V lost 5 bases to trimming and J lost 4 bases; unmatched junction nucleotides: 6. The germline V gene encodes CDR1 MNHEY and CDR2 SMNVEV (reference sequence).

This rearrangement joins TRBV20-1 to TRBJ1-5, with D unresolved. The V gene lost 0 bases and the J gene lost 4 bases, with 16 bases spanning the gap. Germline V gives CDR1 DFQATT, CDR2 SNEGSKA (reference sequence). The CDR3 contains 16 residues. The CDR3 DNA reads TGCAGTGCTAGAGATATGGGCAGTTTCCTTAATCAGCCCCAGCATTTT. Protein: CSARDMGSFLNQPQHF.

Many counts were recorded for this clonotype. CDR3 residues: CASSPQGPDTQYF. The CDR3 coding sequence is TGTGCCAGCAGCCCACAGGGACCAGATACGCAGTATTTT. The chain has TRBV7-2 and TRBJ2-3; perhaps TRBD1 as D (6 bases). Trimming shortened V by 5 bases and J by 4 bases, and 10 bases separated the two germline ends. This CDR3 has 13 residues. Germline CDR1 SGHTA, CDR2 FQGNSA.

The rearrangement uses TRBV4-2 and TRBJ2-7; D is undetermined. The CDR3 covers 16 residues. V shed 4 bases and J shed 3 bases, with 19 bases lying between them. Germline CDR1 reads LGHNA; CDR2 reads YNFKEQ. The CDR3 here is CASSRQNTLGDYEQYF. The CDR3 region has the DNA TGTGCCAGCAGCCGGCAGAATACGCTTGGGGACTACGAGCAGTACTTC.

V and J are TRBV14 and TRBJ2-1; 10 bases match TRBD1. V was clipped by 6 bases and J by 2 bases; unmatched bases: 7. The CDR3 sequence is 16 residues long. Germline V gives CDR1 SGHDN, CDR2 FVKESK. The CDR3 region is CASRGDRGRPYNEQFF. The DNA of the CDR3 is TGTGCCAGCAGGGGGGACAGGGGTCGCCCCTACAATGAGCAGTTCTTC.